Listed below are T cell receptor beta chains from one sample, sequenced in a study of blood T cell repertoires in COVID-19. Produced via immunoSEQ multiplex PCR; TCRdb's table is partial and in-frame only. The sample consists of 300,000 to 350,000 clones, about 88% of them appearing once. Material for sequencing was PBMCs or T cells enriched from blood (not recorded which). These receptors originate from a woman in her 30s who had recovered from COVID-19. The CDR3 runs from the conserved cysteine through the conserved F or W. Fields, in order: clone size, D gene, V gene, J gene, CDR3 protein, CDR3 DNA. The D gene is left open where the match is weak. For some rows the clone size is stated as once, few or many, or as a class when expanded; others skip it.

.	.	TRBV5-6	TRBJ2-7	CASSLFSREQYF	TGTGCCAGCAGCTTGTTCTCGAGGGAGCAGTACTTC
few	TRBD1	TRBV5-4	TRBJ1-6	CASSQRTGYNSPLHF	TGTGCCAGCAGCCAGAGGACAGGGTATAATTCACCCCTCCACTTT
few	.	TRBV9	TRBJ1-1	CASSILDSWGTEAFF	TGTGCCAGCAGCATCTTGGACAGCTGGGGGACTGAAGCTTTCTTT
.	.	TRBV2	TRBJ1-5	CASSEVGKDILGNQPQHF	TGTGCCAGCAGTGAAGTGGGGAAGGACATTTTGGGGAATCAGCCCCAGCATTTT
.	.	TRBV10-3	TRBJ1-3	CAISRTATGNTIYF	TGTGCCATCAGTAGGACAGCCACTGGAAACACCATATATTTT
once	.	TRBV5-5	TRBJ1-1	CASSPSLSVNTEAFF	TGTGCCAGCAGCCCGAGTTTATCGGTGAACACTGAAGCTTTCTTT
.	TRBD1	TRBV7-7	TRBJ2-1	CASSALTGGTYNEQFF	TGTGCCAGCAGCGCCCTGACAGGGGGTACCTACAATGAGCAGTTCTTC
.	.	TRBV15	TRBJ2-7	CATSRDPSYEQYF	TGTGCCACCAGCAGAGATCCGAGTTACGAGCAGTACTTC
.	TRBD2	TRBV29-1	TRBJ2-1	CSVEGEAGYYNEQFF	TGCAGCGTTGAAGGGGAAGCGGGGTATTACAATGAGCAGTTCTTC
.	TRBD1	TRBV5-4	TRBJ2-3	CASSTIGTGGSTDTQYF	TGTGCCAGCAGCACAATCGGGACAGGGGGCAGCACAGATACGCAGTATTTT
.	TRBD2	TRBV6-2/TRBV6-3	TRBJ2-5	CASSSSGLAAGRTQYF	TGTGCCAGCAGCTCCTCTGGACTAGCCGCAGGAAGGACCCAGTACTTC
few	.	TRBV20-1	TRBJ2-5	CSVGAAETQYF	TGCAGTGTGGGGGCGGCGGAGACCCAGTACTTC
.	TRBD1	TRBV5-8	TRBJ1-1	CASSLVWQGVEAFF	TGTGCCAGCAGCTTGGTTTGGCAGGGGGTTGAAGCTTTCTTT
.	TRBD1	TRBV4-2	TRBJ2-5	CASSPSDREETQYF	TGTGCCAGCAGTCCCTCGGACAGGGAAGAGACCCAGTACTTC
.	.	TRBV3-1/TRBV3-2	TRBJ1-5	CASSPLPRLSNQPQHF	TGTGCCAGCAGCCCTCTGCCCCGGTTAAGCAATCAGCCCCAGCATTTT
.	.	TRBV18	TRBJ2-6	CASSPGMGPVGANVLTF	TGTGCCAGCTCACCCGGGATGGGCCCGGTTGGGGCCAACGTCCTGACTTTC
.	TRBD1	TRBV30	TRBJ2-3	CAWSLPGQGLTDTQYF	TGTGCCTGGAGTCTGCCGGGACAGGGACTCACAGATACGCAGTATTTT
.	TRBD2	TRBV19	TRBJ2-3	CASSLLAGAPTDTQYF	TGTGCCAGTAGTCTACTAGCGGGGGCCCCCACAGATACGCAGTATTTT
.	TRBD2	TRBV2	TRBJ2-1	CADKYLPKRGARNLYNEQFF	TGTGCCGATAAGTATTTACCTAAGCGGGGGGCACGGAACCTCTACAATGAGCAGTTCTTC
.	TRBD1	TRBV9	TRBJ1-5	CASSVSKGRGKCNQPQHF	TGTGCCAGCAGCGTAAGTAAGGGCAGGGGGAAATGCAATCAGCCCCAGCATTTT
few	.	TRBV28	TRBJ2-7	CASSIRREQYF	TGTGCCAGCAGTATTCGTCGGGAGCAGTACTTC
.	.	TRBV14	TRBJ1-4	CASSPGGDRDEKLFF	TGTGCCAGCAGCCCAGGAGGTGATCGAGATGAAAAACTGTTTTTT
.	.	TRBV27	TRBJ2-7	CASSLQGGEQYF	TGTGCCAGCAGTTTACAAGGAGGCGAGCAGTACTTC
.	.	TRBV14	TRBJ1-2	CASSHRGSYGYTF	TGTGCCAGCAGCCATAGGGGCAGCTATGGCTACACCTTC
once	TRBD1	TRBV6-2/TRBV6-3	TRBJ2-7	CASSLGQGPYEQYF	TGTGCCAGCAGTTTGGGACAGGGACCCTACGAGCAGTACTTC
.	.	TRBV6-5	TRBJ2-1	CASSYGPMDEQFF	TGTGCCAGCAGTTACGGGCCTATGGATGAGCAGTTCTTC
.	TRBD1	TRBV28	TRBJ1-2	CASSSYRGPNYGYTF	TGTGCCAGCAGTTCGTACAGGGGGCCGAACTATGGCTACACCTTC
.	.	TRBV6-5	TRBJ2-2	CASIIKTTTGELFF	TGTGCCAGCATCATAAAGACTACCACCGGGGAGCTGTTTTTT
.	.	TRBV9	TRBJ1-6	CASSATGRESPLHF	TGTGCCAGCAGCGCTACAGGGAGGGAGTCACCCCTCCACTTT
.	TRBD2	TRBV10-3	TRBJ2-3	CAITAGVPTDTQYF	TGTGCCATCACAGCGGGGGTTCCCACAGATACGCAGTATTTT
.	TRBD1	TRBV9	TRBJ1-3	CASSGRQGMSGNTIYF	TGTGCCAGCAGCGGCCGACAGGGGATGTCTGGAAACACCATATATTTT
once	TRBD2	TRBV9	TRBJ2-1	CASSVDGAGGNEQFF	TGTGCCAGCAGCGTAGACGGTGCGGGAGGGAATGAGCAGTTCTTC
once	TRBD1	TRBV16	TRBJ1-3	CASSQRTGASGNTIYF	TGTGCCAGCAGCCAACGGACAGGGGCCTCTGGAAACACCATATATTTT
.	.	TRBV27	TRBJ2-1	CASSLWQYNEQFF	TGTGCCAGCAGTTTATGGCAATACAATGAGCAGTTCTTC
.	.	TRBV28	TRBJ1-4	CASSLYQDEKLFF	TGTGCCAGCAGTTTATATCAGGATGAAAAACTGTTTTTT
.	.	TRBV20-1	TRBJ2-3	CSASPRADTQYF	TGCAGTGCTAGTCCCAGGGCAGATACGCAGTATTTT
.	TRBD1	TRBV27	TRBJ1-4	CASSIGTGWGKLFF	TGTGCCAGCAGTATCGGGACAGGGTGGGGAAAACTGTTTTTT
.	.	TRBV28	TRBJ2-1	CASSFIGDYNEQFF	TGTGCCAGCAGTTTTATCGGGGACTACAATGAGCAGTTCTTC
once	.	TRBV28	TRBJ1-1	CASSRHGGLTEAFF	TGTGCCAGCAGTCGCCACGGGGGGTTGACTGAAGCTTTCTTT
.	.	TRBV2	TRBJ1-2	CASRTAGVGYTF	TGTGCCAGCAGGACAGCGGGGGTCGGCTACACCTTC
.	.	TRBV10-1	TRBJ1-1	CASSEGQPNTEAFF	TGCGCCAGCAGTGAGGGACAACCGAACACTGAAGCTTTCTTT
few	.	TRBV9	TRBJ1-2	CASSLLDSHGYTF	TGTGCCAGCAGCCTTCTTGACAGCCATGGCTACACCTTC
.	.	TRBV10-2	TRBJ1-1	CASSVDSENTEAFF	TGCGCCAGCAGTGTAGACAGCGAGAACACTGAAGCTTTCTTT
.	TRBD1	TRBV5-1	TRBJ2-3	CASSRDRGPDTQYF	TGCGCCAGCAGCCGGGACAGGGGGCCAGATACGCAGTATTTT
.	TRBD1	TRBV12-5	TRBJ2-7	CASGFTPHRGPYEQYF	TGTGCTAGTGGTTTCACCCCGCACAGGGGGCCCTACGAGCAGTACTTC
.	.	TRBV15	TRBJ1-4	CATSRDFGEGEKLFF	TGTGCCACCAGCAGAGATTTCGGGGAGGGTGAAAAACTGTTTTTT
.	.	TRBV11-2	TRBJ2-2	CASSLGSGNTGELFF	TGTGCCAGCAGCTTAGGGTCGGGGAACACCGGGGAGCTGTTTTTT
.	TRBD1	TRBV9	TRBJ1-2	CASSVGTGEGYGYTF	TGTGCCAGCAGCGTAGGGACAGGGGAAGGCTATGGCTACACCTTC
.	TRBD2	TRBV7-2	TRBJ2-2	CASSLRIAGTGELFF	TGTGCCAGCAGCTTACGAATAGCGGGGACCGGGGAGCTGTTTTTT
.	TRBD2	TRBV7-9	TRBJ2-1	CASSLILSGDNNEQFF	TGTGCCAGCAGCTTAATTCTTAGCGGGGACAACAATGAGCAGTTCTTC
.	.	TRBV19	TRBJ2-3	CASSKQGWSDTQYF	TGTGCCAGTAGCAAACAGGGTTGGTCAGATACGCAGTATTTT
.	.	TRBV7-9	TRBJ2-7	CASSPAAGTYEQYF	TGTGCCAGCAGCCCCGCGGCCGGAACCTACGAGCAGTACTTC
.	TRBD2	TRBV7-2	TRBJ2-5	CASSPLAVQETQYF	TGTGCCAGCAGCCCGCTAGCGGTTCAAGAGACCCAGTACTTC
.	.	TRBV7-9	TRBJ2-5	CASSPRGGGLQETQYF	TGTGCCAGCAGCCCCAGGGGTGGGGGTTTACAAGAGACCCAGTACTTC